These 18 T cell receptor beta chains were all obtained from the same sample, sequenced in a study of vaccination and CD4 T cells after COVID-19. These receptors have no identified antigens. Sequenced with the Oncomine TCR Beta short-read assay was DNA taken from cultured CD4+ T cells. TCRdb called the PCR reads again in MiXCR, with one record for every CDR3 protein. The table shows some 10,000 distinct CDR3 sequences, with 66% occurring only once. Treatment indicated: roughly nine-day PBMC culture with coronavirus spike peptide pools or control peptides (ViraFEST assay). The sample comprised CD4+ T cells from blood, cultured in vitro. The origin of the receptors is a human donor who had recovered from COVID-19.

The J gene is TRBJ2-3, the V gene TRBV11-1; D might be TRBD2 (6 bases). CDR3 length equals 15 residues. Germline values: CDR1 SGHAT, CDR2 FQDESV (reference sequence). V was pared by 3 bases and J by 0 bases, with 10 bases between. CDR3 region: CASSLFGSSTDTQYF. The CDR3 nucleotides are TGTGCCAGCAGCTTGTTCGGGAGTAGCACAGATACGCAGTATTTT.

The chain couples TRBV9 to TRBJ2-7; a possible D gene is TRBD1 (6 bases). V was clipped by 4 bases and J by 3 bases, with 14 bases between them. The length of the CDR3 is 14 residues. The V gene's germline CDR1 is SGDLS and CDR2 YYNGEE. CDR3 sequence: CASSLRQEHYEQYF. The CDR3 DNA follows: TGTGCCAGCAGCCTGAGACAGGAACACTACGAGCAGTACTTC.

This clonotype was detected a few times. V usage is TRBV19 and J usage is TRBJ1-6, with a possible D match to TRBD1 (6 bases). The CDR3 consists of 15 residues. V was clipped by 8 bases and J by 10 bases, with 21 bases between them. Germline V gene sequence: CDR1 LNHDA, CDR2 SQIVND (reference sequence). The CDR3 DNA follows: TGTGCCAGTTCATACGGGCGCAGGGGTGAATCACCCCTCCACTTT. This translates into CASSYGRRGESPLHF.

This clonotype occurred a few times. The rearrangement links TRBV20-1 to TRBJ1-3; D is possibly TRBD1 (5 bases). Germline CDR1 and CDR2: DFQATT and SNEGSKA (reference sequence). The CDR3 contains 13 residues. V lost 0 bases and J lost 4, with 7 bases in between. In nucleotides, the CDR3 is TGCAGTGCTAGAGAGGGGCGGGGAAACACCATATATTTT. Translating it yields CSAREGRGNTIYF.

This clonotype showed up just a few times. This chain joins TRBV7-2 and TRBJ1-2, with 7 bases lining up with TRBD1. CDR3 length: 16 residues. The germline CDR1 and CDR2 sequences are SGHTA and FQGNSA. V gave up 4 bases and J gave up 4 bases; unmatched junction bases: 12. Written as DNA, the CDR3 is TGTGCCAGCAGCTCCTCCCGACGGGCAGGGGGCTATGGCTACACCTTC. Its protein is CASSSSRRAGGYGYTF.

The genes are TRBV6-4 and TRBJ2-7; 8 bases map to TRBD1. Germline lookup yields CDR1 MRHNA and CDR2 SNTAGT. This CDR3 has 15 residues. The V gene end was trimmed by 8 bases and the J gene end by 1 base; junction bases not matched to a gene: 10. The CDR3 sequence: CASELFDRGSYEQYF. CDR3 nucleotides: TGTGCCAGCGAATTATTTGACAGGGGATCCTACGAGCAGTACTTC.

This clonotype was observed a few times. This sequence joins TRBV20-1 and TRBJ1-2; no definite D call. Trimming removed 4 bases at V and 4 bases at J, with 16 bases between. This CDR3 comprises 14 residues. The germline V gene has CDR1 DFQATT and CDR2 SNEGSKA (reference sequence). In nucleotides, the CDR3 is TGCAGTGCTACCGAGGGCGGAATGATCTATGGCTACACCTTC. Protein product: CSATEGGMIYGYTF.

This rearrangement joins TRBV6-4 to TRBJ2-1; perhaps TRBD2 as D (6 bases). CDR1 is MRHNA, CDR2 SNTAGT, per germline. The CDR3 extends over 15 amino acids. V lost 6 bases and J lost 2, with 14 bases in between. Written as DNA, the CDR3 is TGTGCCAGCAGCCAAGCGGGTGGAACCTACAATGAGCAGTTCTTC. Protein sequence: CASSQAGGTYNEQFF.

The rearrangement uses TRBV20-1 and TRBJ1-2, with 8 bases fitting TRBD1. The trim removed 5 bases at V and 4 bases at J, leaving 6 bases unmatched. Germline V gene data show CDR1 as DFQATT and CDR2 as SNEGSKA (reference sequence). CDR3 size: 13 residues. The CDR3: CSAGQGAPYGYTF. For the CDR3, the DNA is TGCAGTGCTGGCCAGGGGGCCCCCTATGGCTACACCTTC.

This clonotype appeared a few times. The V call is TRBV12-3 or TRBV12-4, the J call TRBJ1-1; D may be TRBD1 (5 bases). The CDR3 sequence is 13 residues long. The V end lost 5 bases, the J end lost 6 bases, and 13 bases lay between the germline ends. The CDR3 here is CASSRTVGPEAFF. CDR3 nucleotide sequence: TGTGCCAGCAGTCGCACTGTGGGGCCTGAAGCTTTCTTT.

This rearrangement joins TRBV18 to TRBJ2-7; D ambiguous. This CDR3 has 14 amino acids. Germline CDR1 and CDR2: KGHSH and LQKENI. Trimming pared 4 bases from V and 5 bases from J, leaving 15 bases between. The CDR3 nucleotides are TGTGCCAGCTCACGAACACCCAGCTGGGACGAGCAGTACTTC. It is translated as CASSRTPSWDEQYF.

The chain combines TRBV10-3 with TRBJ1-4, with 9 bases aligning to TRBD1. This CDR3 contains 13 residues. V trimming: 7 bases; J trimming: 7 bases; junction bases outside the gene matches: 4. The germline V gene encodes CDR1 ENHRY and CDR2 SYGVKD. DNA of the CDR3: TGTGCCATCACCCCGGGACAGGGTGAAAAACTGTTTTTT. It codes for CAITPGQGEKLFF.

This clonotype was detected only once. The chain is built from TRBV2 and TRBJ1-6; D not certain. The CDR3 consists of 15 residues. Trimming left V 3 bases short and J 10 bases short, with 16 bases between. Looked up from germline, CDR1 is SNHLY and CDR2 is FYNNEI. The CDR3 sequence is CASSDRQPTGSPLHF. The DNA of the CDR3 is TGTGCCAGCAGTGATCGTCAGCCGACGGGATCACCCCTCCACTTT.

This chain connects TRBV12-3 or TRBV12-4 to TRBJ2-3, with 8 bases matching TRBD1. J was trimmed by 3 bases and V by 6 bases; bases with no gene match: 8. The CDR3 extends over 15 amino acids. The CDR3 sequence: CASSPGQGETDTQYF. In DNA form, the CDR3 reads TGTGCCAGCAGCCCAGGACAGGGTGAGACAGATACGCAGTATTTT.

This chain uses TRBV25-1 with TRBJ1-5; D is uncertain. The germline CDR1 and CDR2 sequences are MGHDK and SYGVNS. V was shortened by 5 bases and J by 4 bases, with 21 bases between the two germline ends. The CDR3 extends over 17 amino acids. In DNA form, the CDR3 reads TGTGCCAGCAGTCATCTAAGTTTTAGGCTACCTAATCAGCCCCAGCATTTT. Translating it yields CASSHLSFRLPNQPQHF.

The CDR3, as DNA: TGTGCCAGCAGTTACGGGGGATTTTCACCCCTCCACTTT. As protein: CASSYGGFSPLHF. The V call is TRBV6-5, the J call TRBJ1-6; TRBD1 might be the D (5 bases). V dropped 2 bases and J dropped 9 bases, with 8 bases sitting between them. The CDR3 covers 13 residues. Germline CDR1 MNHEY, CDR2 SVGAGI.

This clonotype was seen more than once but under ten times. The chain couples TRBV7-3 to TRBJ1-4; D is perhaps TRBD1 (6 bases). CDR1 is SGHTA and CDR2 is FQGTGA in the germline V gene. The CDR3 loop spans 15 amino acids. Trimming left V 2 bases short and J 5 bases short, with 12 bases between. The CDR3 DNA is TGTGCCAGCAGCTTACAAGGAGGGGGGAATGAAAAACTGTTTTTT. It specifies CASSLQGGGNEKLFF.

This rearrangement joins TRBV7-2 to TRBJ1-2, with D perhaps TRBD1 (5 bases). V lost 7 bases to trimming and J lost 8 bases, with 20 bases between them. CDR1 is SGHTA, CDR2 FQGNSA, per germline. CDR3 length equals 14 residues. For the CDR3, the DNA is TGTGCCAGCACCCCGTCTGGGCAGGGACGGGGCTACACCTTC. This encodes CASTPSGQGRGYTF.